This paragraph reports one T cell receptor (beta chain). The V segment lost 9 bases and the J segment 0 bases; nucleotides outside the gene matches: 10. The CDR3 runs to 16 residues. Per the germline V gene, CDR1 is SGHNT and CDR2 is YYREEE (reference sequence). The sample originates from a study of blood T cell repertoires in COVID-19. Assay: immunoSEQ multiplex PCR; the TCRdb copy retains only in-frame clones and omits some. The data contain about half a million clones, approximately 92% of them seen just once; the ten biggest clones take up around 0.95%. The sequencing input was peripheral blood. The TCR comes from a man between 18 and 35 years old with COVID-19, enrolled during active disease. The rearrangement uses TRBV5-4 and TRBJ2-1, with 9 bases that match TRBD2. Here the CDR3 reads CATKNAGGSSYNEQFF. The CDR3 DNA reads as TGTGCCACCAAAAATGCGGGAGGGTCCTCCTACAATGAGCAGTTCTTC.